The text below deals with one T cell receptor beta chain. Its specificity is not known. Time point of the sample: newly diagnosed, previously untreated cHL patient sample. The authors compared against newly diagnosed, untreated classical Hodgkin lymphoma PBMCs. TCRdb's table, derived via immunoSEQ multiplex PCR, lists solely in-frame clones and lacks some. The sample consists of 20,000 to 25,000 clones, roughly 94% of them appearing once. CDR3 length: 14 amino acids. The V and J ends lost 7 bases and 6 bases respectively, with 16 bases between them. Per the germline V gene, CDR1 is LNHDA and CDR2 is SQIVND (reference sequence). The sample belongs to a study of PD-1 blockade in classical Hodgkin lymphoma. Study findings and constraints: According to reports, newly diagnosed patients had lower baseline TCR diversity than healthy donors, and relapsed/refractory patients had lower baseline TCR diversity still.

Input material: peripheral blood mononuclear cells (PBMCs). The sequence derives from a human donor with classical Hodgkin lymphoma. The chain is built from TRBV19 and TRBJ1-5, with a possible D match to TRBD1 (6 bases). In DNA form, the CDR3 reads TGTGCCAGTAAAGACTCAGGGGATTTTCAGCCCCAGCATTTT. Amino acid sequence: CASKDSGDFQPQHF.